This T cell receptor beta chain is from a study of cytomegalovirus exposure and HLA in healthy donors. General study points: For TCR beta chains, V- and J-gene trimming was later linked to a missense DCLRE1C variant. A later analysis revealed that TCR association rates differed between HLA loci, peaking at DRB1 and bottoming out at HLA-C.

With 60 Vbeta and 13 Jbeta primers, the PCR was carried out. Using immunoSEQ multiplex PCR, the repertoire was profiled, and TCRdb retains in-frame clones only, with some absent. The profile shows 85,000 to 95,000 clones, roughly 69% of them singletons. Germline V CDR1 and CDR2: MDHEN, SYDVKM. The length of the CDR3 is 13 residues. V gave up 7 bases and J gave up 1 base, with 10 bases separating them. In the case of this clone: Its antigen is unknown.

Healthy bone marrow donors made up the donors. The clonotype comes from a woman in her 30s in good health and CMV-seronegative. The chain recombines TRBV28 with TRBJ1-1; D call uncertain. What was sequenced was PBMCs. The CDR3 region is CASTSGGNTEAFF. In nucleotides, the CDR3 is TGTGCCAGCACCTCAGGAGGGAACACTGAAGCTTTCTTT.